This TCR beta chain appears in the sequencing data of a study of blood T cell repertoires in COVID-19. The CDR3 is 12 residues long. With 6 bases removed from V and 2 bases from J, the gap between germline ends came to 7 bases. Profiling relied on immunoSEQ multiplex PCR, and the TCRdb table lists in-frame clones only, not all of them. The sample contains more than 450,000 clones, 87% of which appear only once. This clone turned up a few times. Sequenced material: PBMCs or T cells enriched from blood (not recorded which). The gene calls are TRBV12-3 or TRBV12-4 and TRBJ1-2; the D is unclear. The clonotype was recovered from a woman between 18 and 29 years old who had recovered from COVID-19. CDR3 residues: CASSSLNYGYTF. CDR3 coding DNA: TGTGCCAGCAGCTCCTTAAACTATGGCTACACCTTC.